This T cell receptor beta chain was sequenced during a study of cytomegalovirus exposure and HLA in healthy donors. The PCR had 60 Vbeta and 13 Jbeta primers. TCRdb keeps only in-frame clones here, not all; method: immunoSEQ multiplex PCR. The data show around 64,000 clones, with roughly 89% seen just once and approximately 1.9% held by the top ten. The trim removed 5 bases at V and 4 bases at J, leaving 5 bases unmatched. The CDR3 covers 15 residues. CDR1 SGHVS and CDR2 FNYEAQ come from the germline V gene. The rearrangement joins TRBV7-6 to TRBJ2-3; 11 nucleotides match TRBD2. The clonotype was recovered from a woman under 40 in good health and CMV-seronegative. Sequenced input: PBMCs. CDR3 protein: CASSATSGSSDTQYF. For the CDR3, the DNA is TGTGCCAGCAGCGCCACTAGCGGGAGCTCAGATACGCAGTATTTT.